This T cell receptor beta chain is drawn from a study of identical twins. Trimming removed 0 bases from V and 7 bases from J, with 19 bases in between. CDR3 length: 15 amino acids. Germline CDR1 reads DFQATT; CDR2 reads SNEGSKA (reference sequence). This clonotype was seen only a few times. A universal primer site arose from template switching, and cDNA bore unique molecular identifiers. One entry per CDR3 protein, called by TCRdb with MiXCR from the 5' RACE reads. The data contain 700,000 or so distinct CDR3 sequences, 20% to 25% of them singletons. This same sample was also part of a study on T cells expressing NK-cell markers. In that study: According to the study, TCR beta repertoires originated from sorted CD3+CD56+NKG2C+, CD3+CD56+NKG2C- and CD3+CD56-NKG2C+ T cells. The leading position in the CD3+CD56-NKG2C+ fraction of a few donors also went to these clonotypes.

Material: PBMCs. The rearrangement links TRBV20-1 to TRBJ2-7; TRBD1 is a possible D gene (5 bases). This receptor was identified in a woman aged 18 to 35 in good health. The CDR3 loop reads CSARDGVQVIREQYF. DNA for the CDR3: TGCAGTGCTAGAGATGGGGTACAGGTCATACGAGAGCAGTACTTC.